This TCR beta chain stems from a study of OX40 agonist ivuxolimab in advanced cancers. Samples were taken at baseline and on day 1 of cycles 4 and 7. Method: immunoSEQ multiplex PCR; TCRdb's copy keeps in-frame clones and lacks some. Of around 80,000 clones listed, around 80% were seen once; the top ten hold approximately 7%. Material: CD4+ or CD8+ T cells sorted from blood, obtained in a trial of the OX40 agonist ivuxolimab. The origin of this receptor is an adult with an advanced solid tumor such as melanoma, head and neck, liver or kidney cancer.

CDR3 sequence (DNA): TGTGCCAGCAGAAGAGACGGGACAGCATCCTACGAGCAGTACTTC. This codes for CASRRDGTASYEQYF. The chain carries TRBV6-5 and TRBJ2-7; TRBD1 aligns across 7 bases. CDR3 size: 15 residues. CDR1 and CDR2 from the germline V gene are MNHEY and SVGAGI. J gave up 1 base and V 6 bases, and 9 bases lay outside the gene matches.